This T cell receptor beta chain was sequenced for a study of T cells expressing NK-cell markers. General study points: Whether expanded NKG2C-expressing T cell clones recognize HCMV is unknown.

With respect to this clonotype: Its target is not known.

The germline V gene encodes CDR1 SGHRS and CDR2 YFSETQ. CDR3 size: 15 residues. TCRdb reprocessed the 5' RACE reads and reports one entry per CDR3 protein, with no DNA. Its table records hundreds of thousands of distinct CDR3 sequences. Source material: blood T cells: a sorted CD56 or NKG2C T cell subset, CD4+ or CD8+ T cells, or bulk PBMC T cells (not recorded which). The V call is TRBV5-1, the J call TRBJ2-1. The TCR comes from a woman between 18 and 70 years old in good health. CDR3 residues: CASSLAERHRNEQFF.